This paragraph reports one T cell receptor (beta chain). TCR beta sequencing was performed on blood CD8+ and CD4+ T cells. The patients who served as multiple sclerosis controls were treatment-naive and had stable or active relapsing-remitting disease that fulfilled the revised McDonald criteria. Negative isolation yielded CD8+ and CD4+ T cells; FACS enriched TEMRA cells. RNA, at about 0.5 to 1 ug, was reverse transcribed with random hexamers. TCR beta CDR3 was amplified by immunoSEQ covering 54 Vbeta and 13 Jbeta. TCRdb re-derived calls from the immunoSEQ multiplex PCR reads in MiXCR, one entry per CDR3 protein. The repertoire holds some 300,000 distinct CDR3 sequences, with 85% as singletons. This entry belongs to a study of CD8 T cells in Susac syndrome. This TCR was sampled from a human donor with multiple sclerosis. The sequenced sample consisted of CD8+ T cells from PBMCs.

The CDR3 region has the DNA TGTGCCAGCAGCTGGGGGGGGAATGAGCAGTACTTC. Amino acids: CASSWGGNEQYF. The chain carries TRBV7-2 and TRBJ2-7; TRBD2 agrees at 7 bases. Germline loops: CDR1 SGHTA, CDR2 FQGNSA. The ends lost 4 bases at V and 7 bases at J; junction bases unmatched: 4. The CDR3 runs 12 residues.